What follows are 22 T cell receptor beta chains derived from one specimen sequenced in a study of blood T cell repertoires in COVID-19. Method: immunoSEQ multiplex PCR; TCRdb's copy keeps in-frame clones and lacks some. Counted here are about 380,000 clones, 70% to 90% occurring once; the ten biggest clones make up around 1.2%. The sequenced sample consisted of PBMCs or T cells enriched from blood (not recorded which). These receptors were collected from a woman in her late teens or twenties who had recovered from COVID-19.

The chain is built from TRBV4-2 and TRBJ2-2; weak D call: TRBD2 (7 bases). Trimming pared 3 bases from V and 3 bases from J, leaving 17 bases between. The length of the CDR3 is 17 residues. Germline CDR1 reads LGHNA; CDR2 reads YNFKEQ. The CDR3 sequence is CASSHRKKGGDTGELFF. As DNA, the CDR3 is TGTGCCAGCAGCCACCGCAAAAAAGGGGGGGACACCGGGGAGCTGTTTTTT.

This rearrangement joins TRBV20-1 to TRBJ2-5; the match to TRBD2 covers 7 bases. V shed 3 bases, J shed 3 bases, and the junction held 10 bases outside the gene matches. The CDR3 has 15 amino acids. CDR1 DFQATT and CDR2 SNEGSKA come from the germline V gene (reference sequence). CDR3 sequence reads: CSASSSGGGKETQYF. DNA of the CDR3: TGCAGTGCTAGTTCCTCTGGCGGGGGAAAAGAGACCCAGTACTTC.

The count of this clone is one. The rearrangement joins TRBV6-5 to TRBJ1-2; D not resolved. The germline V and J ends were trimmed by 6 bases and 2 bases, with 13 bases remaining between them. The CDR3 totals 14 residues. Germline V gives CDR1 MNHEY, CDR2 SVGAGI. CDR3 DNA: TGTGCCAGCAGGACGACACTAGACAACTATGGCTACACCTTC. It yields the protein CASRTTLDNYGYTF.

The sample holds one count of this clone. V gene TRBV5-6 combines with J gene TRBJ1-4; TRBD1 matches at 8 bases. The V gene's germline CDR1 is SGHDT and CDR2 YYEEEE. The CDR3 has 16 residues. V was pared by 4 bases and J by 7 bases, with 12 bases of the junction left unmatched. The CDR3 is CASSPTGVRGPEKLFF. CDR3 DNA: TGTGCCAGCAGCCCGACCGGCGTCAGGGGGCCTGAAAAACTGTTTTTT.

This clone has only a few counts. V and J are TRBV7-9 and TRBJ1-1, with a possible D match to TRBD1 (5 bases). This CDR3 has 15 residues. The germline V gene has CDR1 SEHNR and CDR2 FQNEAQ (reference sequence). Trimming left V 3 bases short and J 0 bases short, with 11 bases between. The CDR3 reads CASSFRAGLNTEAFF. For the CDR3, the DNA is TGTGCCAGCAGCTTCAGAGCAGGGCTGAACACTGAAGCTTTCTTT.

This clone came up a few times. This sequence joins TRBV27 and TRBJ1-5; 10 bases line up with TRBD1. Germline V CDR1 and CDR2: MNHEY, SMNVEV (reference sequence). This CDR3 region has 14 residues. The trim removed 10 bases at V and 6 bases at J, leaving 9 bases unmatched. DNA of the CDR3: TGTGCCACCTGGGACAGGGGAGTAGGTCAGCCCCAGCATTTT. Protein product: CATWDRGVGQPQHF.

This rearrangement joins TRBV5-4 to TRBJ1-1, with 8 positions matching TRBD1. This CDR3 has 14 amino acids. CDR1 and CDR2 from the germline V gene are SGHNT and YYREEE (reference sequence). J gave up 5 bases and V 2 bases, and 5 bases lay outside the gene matches. CDR3 sequence: CASSFYRGGTEAFF. DNA for the CDR3: TGTGCCAGCAGCTTTTACAGGGGGGGGACTGAAGCTTTCTTT.

Turning to this clone: At the DNA level, this CDR3 is encoded by other sequences in the same sample as well. The chain employs TRBV4-3 and TRBJ2-3; 9 bases line up with TRBD2. V lost 1 base and J lost 3; bases outside the gene matches: 2. The CDR3 length is 15 residues. CDR1 and CDR2 (germline): LGHNA, YSLEER. CDR3 DNA: TGCGCCAGCAGCCAAGGGCGGGGGGGAACAGATACGCAGTATTTT. Its translation: CASSQGRGGTDTQYF.

This chain's CDR3 is CASSAQQGTKVRSTNEKLFF. The CDR3, as DNA: TGTGCCAGCAGCGCACAACAGGGTACCAAGGTCCGGAGCACTAATGAAAAACTGTTTTTT. The gene calls are TRBV7-3 and TRBJ1-4; perhaps TRBD1 as D (6 bases). The CDR3 runs to 20 residues. The V and J ends lost 5 bases and 2 bases respectively, with 27 bases between them. Germline V gene data show CDR1 as SGHTA and CDR2 as FQGTGA.

The chain couples TRBV10-2 to TRBJ2-7; TRBD1 might be the D (6 bases). CDR1 and CDR2 (germline): WSHSY, SAAADI. V gave up 4 bases and J gave up 3 bases, with 13 bases separating them. The CDR3 sequence is 14 residues long. DNA for the CDR3: TGCGCCAGCAGTGGACTGGGGGCAGACTACGAGCAGTACTTC. Translation: CASSGLGADYEQYF.

This chain joins TRBV18 and TRBJ2-5, with TRBD1 matching over 7 bases. The CDR3 is made up of 14 amino acids. The V segment lost 3 bases and the J segment 4 bases; nucleotides outside the gene matches: 5. Germline CDR1 KGHSH, CDR2 LQKENI. The CDR3 DNA reads TGTGCCAGCTCACCCGGTTGGGACAGAGAGACCCAGTACTTC. As protein: CASSPGWDRETQYF.

The chain links TRBV12-3 or TRBV12-4 to TRBJ2-5, with TRBD1 identical over 7 bases. J gave up 5 bases and V 8 bases, and 5 bases lay outside the gene matches. The CDR3 is 12 amino acids. CDR3: CASGDRVETQYF. The CDR3 nucleotides are TGTGCCAGCGGAGACAGGGTTGAGACCCAGTACTTC.

This clone was picked up one time. CDR3 region: CASSQAGGGQGAMNTEAFF. CDR3 coding DNA: TGTGCCAGCAGCCAAGCGGGGGGCGGACAGGGGGCGATGAACACTGAAGCTTTCTTT. The chain has TRBV4-2 and TRBJ1-1; 11 bases line up with TRBD1. With 1 base clipped from V and 0 bases from J, the junction kept 10 bases outside the gene matches. The CDR3 is 19 amino acids. The germline V gene encodes CDR1 LGHNA and CDR2 YNFKEQ.

The chain carries TRBV6-1 and TRBJ2-2, with 9 bases lining up with TRBD1. This CDR3 is built from 17 residues. Trimming took 3 bases from V and 5 from J; bases not matched to a gene: 10. The germline gives CDR1 MNHNS, CDR2 SASEGT. The CDR3 loop is CASSDGPGQGRTGELFF. CDR3 DNA: TGTGCCAGCAGTGATGGGCCGGGACAGGGAAGGACCGGGGAGCTGTTTTTT.

This chain connects TRBV5-5 to TRBJ1-4; TRBD1 agrees at 12 bases. CDR1 is SGHKS and CDR2 is YYEKEE in the germline V gene (reference sequence). J gave up 6 bases and V 0 bases, and 6 bases lay outside the gene matches. The CDR3 runs to 17 residues. CDR3 sequence: CASSLVGQGAQDEKLFF. CDR3 in DNA: TGTGCCAGCAGCTTGGTGGGACAGGGGGCGCAGGATGAAAAACTGTTTTTT. Based on the CDR3 plus reference TRBV5-5 and TRBJ1-4, the full variable domain is DAGVTQSPTHLIKTRGQQVTLRCSPISGHKSVSWYQQVLGQGPQFIFQYYEKEERGRGNFPDRFSARQFPNYSSELNVNALLLGDSALYLCASSLVGQGAQDEKLFFGSGTQLSVL.

The V gene is TRBV30, the J gene TRBJ1-6; D unresolved. The CDR3 consists of 15 residues. Germline CDR1 and CDR2: GTSNPN and SVGIG (reference sequence). Trimming took 8 bases from V and 10 from J, leaving 24 bases between them. The CDR3: CASPRDGPAGSPLHF. In DNA form, the CDR3 reads TGTGCCAGCCCGCGCGACGGTCCCGCGGGGTCACCCCTCCACTTT.

This chain joins TRBV27 and TRBJ1-4; D unresolved. The CDR3 has 14 residues. The germline gives CDR1 MNHEY, CDR2 SMNVEV (reference sequence). Trimming took off 4 bases at V and 5 bases at J, with 11 bases between the two ends. The CDR3 sequence is CASSYRRRNEKLFF. The CDR3 region has the DNA TGTGCCAGCAGTTACCGGCGGAGGAATGAAAAACTGTTTTTT.

This rearrangement joins TRBV7-9 to TRBJ1-2, with TRBD1 as a possible D gene (6 bases). The germline V gene encodes CDR1 SEHNR and CDR2 FQNEAQ (reference sequence). Trimming stripped 5 bases from V and 4 bases from J, with 17 bases between. The length of the CDR3 is 15 residues. CDR3 region: CASSRSGTPAYGYTF. The CDR3 region has the DNA TGTGCCAGCAGCCGATCCGGGACACCGGCCTATGGCTACACCTTC.

For this clone: Mismatch with germline at one junction end may stem from a read error. This rearrangement joins TRBV6-5 to TRBJ2-7; D might be TRBD1 (6 bases). Germline CDR1 reads MNHEY; CDR2 reads SVGAGI. This CDR3 is built from 14 residues. CDR3 in amino acids: CASSYSGTPYEQYF. CDR3 coding DNA: TGTGCCAGCAGCTACTCCGGGACACCTTACGAGCAGTACTTC.

This chain joins TRBV6-2 or TRBV6-3 and TRBJ1-3; no reliable D call. Trimming pared 5 bases from V and 0 bases from J, leaving 11 bases between. In germline, CDR1 is MNHEY, CDR2 SVGEGT. There are 15 residues in the CDR3. CDR3 protein: CASSRGANSGNTIYF. The CDR3, as DNA: TGTGCCAGCAGTCGAGGCGCGAACTCTGGAAACACCATATATTTT.

J is TRBJ1-2 and V is TRBV30; 10 bases line up with TRBD1. Germline CDR1 and CDR2: GTSNPN and SVGIG (reference sequence). With 2 bases clipped from V and 8 bases from J, the junction kept 5 bases outside the gene matches. The CDR3 loop spans 13 amino acids. CDR3 residues: CAWSRGTGDGYTF. Written as DNA, the CDR3 is TGTGCCTGGAGTAGGGGGACAGGGGACGGCTACACCTTC.

The V and J genes are TRBV4-1 and TRBJ1-4; TRBD1 matches 11 bases. Germline CDR1 reads MGHRA; CDR2 reads YSYEKL. The CDR3 sequence is 15 residues long. V dropped 5 bases and J dropped 5; count of bases not matched to a gene: 4. This CDR3 reads CASSFWDRGNEKLFF. The CDR3 nucleotides are TGCGCCAGCAGCTTTTGGGACAGGGGGAATGAAAAACTGTTTTTT.